A single sample gave rise to the 19 T cell receptor beta chains below, sequenced in a study of cytomegalovirus exposure and HLA in healthy donors. Amplification used 60 Vbeta primers and 13 Jbeta primers. Sequencing was performed with immunoSEQ multiplex PCR; in TCRdb, only in-frame clones are kept and a portion is missing. The sample holds about 82,000 clones, more than 60% seen once. The source material was PBMCs. The receptors were gathered from a human donor in good health.

This chain uses TRBV19 with TRBJ2-7; TRBD2 is a possible D gene (5 bases). With 6 bases removed from V and 0 bases from J, the gap between germline ends came to 21 bases. There are 17 residues in the CDR3. In germline, CDR1 is LNHDA, CDR2 SQIVND (reference sequence). CDR3 DNA sequence: TGTGCCAGTAGCATGAGGGTAATCGGTTCTCTCTCCTACGAGCAGTACTTC. This sequence encodes CASSMRVIGSLSYEQYF.

The chain has TRBV6-5 and TRBJ1-4; D is undetermined. There are 14 residues in the CDR3. The V end lost 5 bases, the J end lost 0 bases, and 7 bases lay between the germline ends. From germline, CDR1 is MNHEY and CDR2 SVGAGI. DNA for the CDR3: TGTGCCAGCAGTAATAGTGCAACTAATGAAAAACTGTTTTTT. Protein: CASSNSATNEKLFF.

The chain links TRBV5-1 to TRBJ2-7; 7 nucleotides line up with TRBD2. Per germline, CDR1 SGHRS and CDR2 YFSETQ. The CDR3 is 16 residues long. Unmatched junction bases numbered 11, after V lost 3 bases and J lost 2 bases. Here the CDR3 reads CASSWGGKGAPYEQYF. In DNA, the CDR3 is TGCGCCAGCAGCTGGGGAGGGAAAGGGGCCCCCTACGAGCAGTACTTC.

V gene TRBV6-5 combines with J gene TRBJ1-1; D remains ambiguous. CDR3 length: 13 residues. Trimming shortened V by 5 bases and J by 1 base, and 8 bases separated the two germline ends. The V gene's germline CDR1 is MNHEY and CDR2 SVGAGI. The DNA of the CDR3 is TGTGCCAGCAGTCTACTAGAGAACACTGAAGCTTTCTTT. As protein: CASSLLENTEAFF.

J is TRBJ2-7 and V is TRBV19; 7 bases align to TRBD2. Trimming cost V 5 bases and J 1 base; bases outside gene matches: 8. This CDR3 has 15 residues. Germline values: CDR1 LNHDA, CDR2 SQIVND (reference sequence). The CDR3 nucleotides read TGTGCCAGTAGTCCTCCCGAGGGAGGGTCCTACGAGCAGTACTTC. Residues: CASSPPEGGSYEQYF.

The chain has TRBV27 and TRBJ2-3; the match to TRBD2 covers 10 bases. Germline V CDR1 and CDR2: MNHEY, SMNVEV (reference sequence). The CDR3 is 16 amino acids. Germline trimming cut 4 bases from V and 7 bases from J; bases unmatched to any gene: 11. The CDR3 loop reads CASSYRGGTSVYTQYF. Written as DNA, the CDR3 is TGTGCCAGCAGTTACAGGGGAGGGACTAGCGTTTATACGCAGTATTTT.

The genes are TRBV11-2 and TRBJ1-6; 9 bases line up with TRBD1. V lost 5 bases, J lost 13 bases, and 9 bases stayed unmatched. This CDR3 spans 14 amino acids. Per germline, CDR1 SGHAT and CDR2 FQNNGV. The CDR3 here is CASSAPGQGMPLHF. The CDR3 DNA follows: TGTGCCAGCAGCGCGCCGGGACAGGGCATGCCCCTCCACTTT.

The chain joins TRBV5-4 to TRBJ2-1; 7 nucleotides align to TRBD2. CDR1 and CDR2 from the germline V gene are SGHNT and YYREEE (reference sequence). CDR3 size: 16 residues. V gave up 4 bases and J gave up 0 bases; unmatched junction bases: 7. CDR3 nucleotides: TGTGCCAGCAGCCTTGGGGGGGGTAGCTCCTACAATGAGCAGTTCTTC. Amino acids: CASSLGGGSSYNEQFF.

This clone occurred a few times. One end of the junction fails to match germline, which may point to a read error. The CDR3 DNA reads TGTGCCAGCAGCTTAGTGGATAACTATGGCTACCCCTTC. It encodes CASSLVDNYGYPF. This sequence joins TRBV7-2 and TRBJ1-2, with D unresolved. This CDR3 spans 13 amino acids. Germline-derived CDR1 and CDR2 are SGHTA and FQGNSA.

V and J are TRBV27 and TRBJ2-1; weak D call: TRBD1 (5 bases). Germline values: CDR1 MNHEY, CDR2 SMNVEV (reference sequence). The CDR3 runs to 13 residues. Trimming shortened V by 5 bases and J by 4 bases, and 9 bases separated the two germline ends. CDR3 nucleotides: TGTGCCAGCAGTAATACAGGTTACAATGAGCAGTTCTTC. It yields the protein CASSNTGYNEQFF.

The count of this clone is one. The gene calls are TRBV29-1 and TRBJ2-1, with TRBD1 matching over 8 bases. The V gene end was trimmed by 1 base and the J gene end by 9 bases; junction bases not matched to a gene: 14. The germline CDR1 and CDR2 sequences are SQVTM and ANQGSEA. The CDR3 is 16 amino acids. The CDR3 loop reads CSVEAPETGVLGEQFF. DNA of the CDR3: TGCAGCGTTGAAGCCCCCGAGACAGGGGTTTTGGGTGAGCAGTTCTTC.

The chain recombines TRBV2 with TRBJ2-7; 8 bases are a match to TRBD1. With V trimmed by 9 bases and J by 2 bases, 3 bases remained unmatched. The length of the CDR3 is 12 residues. CDR1 and CDR2 (germline): SNHLY, FYNNEI. The CDR3 loop reads CASYRGTYEQYF. The CDR3 DNA is TGTGCCAGTTACAGGGGGACCTACGAGCAGTACTTC.

This clone was detected a few times. The chain couples TRBV7-6 to TRBJ2-1; D possibly corresponds to TRBD1 (6 bases). Germline CDR1 SGHVS, CDR2 FNYEAQ. The ends were cut back, 2 bases at V and 5 bases at J, with 13 bases in the middle. This CDR3 is 15 amino acids long. This chain's CDR3 is CASSLTQGHHNEQFF. CDR3 nucleotide sequence: TGTGCCAGCAGCTTAACTCAGGGACACCACAATGAGCAGTTCTTC. The whole variable domain, remainder taken from reference TRBV7-6 and TRBJ2-1, is GAGVSQSPRYKVTKRGQDVALRCDPISGHVSLYWYRQALGQGPEFLTYFNYEAQQDKSGLPNDRFSAERPEGSISTLTIQRTEQRDSAMYRCASSLTQGHHNEQFFGPGTRLTVL.

The chain links TRBV5-5 to TRBJ1-5; D not resolved. Germline V CDR1 and CDR2: SGHKS, YYEKEE (reference sequence). V was pared by 6 bases and J by 5 bases, with 15 bases between. The CDR3 has 14 residues. The DNA of the CDR3 is TGTGCCAGCACCCTTATAGGCGGAGATCAGCCCCAGCATTTT. Protein product: CASTLIGGDQPQHF.

This clone came up a few times. The gene calls are TRBV9 and TRBJ2-7; TRBD2 matches 8 bases. Trimming removed 2 bases from V and 5 bases from J; junction bases left unmatched: 6. Germline V gene data show CDR1 as SGDLS and CDR2 as YYNGEE. There are 14 residues in the CDR3. The CDR3 DNA is TGTGCCAGCAGCGTGGGCCCCGGGGGGGACGAGCAGTACTTC. It translates to CASSVGPGGDEQYF.

V is TRBV11-2 and J is TRBJ2-7; D remains ambiguous. Germline V lookup: CDR1 SGHAT, CDR2 FQNNGV. This CDR3 comprises 15 residues. Trimming pared 3 bases from V and 5 bases from J, leaving 17 bases between. CDR3 sequence reads: CASSLAARSLDEQYF. CDR3 in DNA: TGTGCCAGCAGCTTGGCGGCCAGATCTCTGGACGAGCAGTACTTC.

V and J are TRBV4-1 and TRBJ1-2; D uncertain. Germline CDR1 reads MGHRA; CDR2 reads YSYEKL. Trimming pared 0 bases from V and 8 bases from J, leaving 13 bases between. There are 14 residues in the CDR3. The CDR3 coding sequence is TGCGCCAGCAGCCAAGATAGCCCCGTTATGGGCTACACCTTC. Its protein is CASSQDSPVMGYTF.

The CDR3 region has the DNA TGTGCCAGCAGTCCGGGACAGACCTACGAGCAGTACTTC. Its translation: CASSPGQTYEQYF. This chain uses TRBV27 with TRBJ2-7, with 7 bases fitting TRBD1. Germline V gene lookup returns CDR1 MNHEY and CDR2 SMNVEV (reference sequence). The J segment lost 2 bases and the V segment lost 5 bases, leaving 3 bases of the junction unmatched. The CDR3 has 13 residues.

This chain joins TRBV7-9 and TRBJ2-7; weak D call: TRBD1 (6 bases). The CDR3 is 14 residues long. V lost 6 bases and J lost 6, with 18 bases in between. The germline gives CDR1 SEHNR, CDR2 FQNEAQ (reference sequence). CDR3 bases: TGTGCCAGCAGACCCGGGACACCCTCGTTCGAGCAGTACTTC. This codes for CASRPGTPSFEQYF.